This T cell receptor (beta chain) is from a study of blood T cell repertoires in COVID-19. Clones were read by immunoSEQ multiplex PCR, and TCRdb kept only the in-frame ones, dropping some. This sample has 300,000 or so clones, with roughly 86% found just once. CDR1 is SGHKS and CDR2 is YYEKEE in the germline V gene (reference sequence). There are 15 residues in the CDR3. The V gene end was trimmed by 4 bases and the J gene end by 5 bases; junction bases not matched to a gene: 9. Each participant's cohort was designated according to participant-reported clinical history. The clonotype was recovered from a woman aged 50 to 65 who had been exposed to COVID-19. This chain connects TRBV5-5 to TRBJ1-5; 7 bases agree with TRBD1. Sequenced material: PBMCs or T cells enriched from blood (not recorded which). The CDR3 DNA follows: TGTGCCAGCAGCCGGACAGGCCAGACTGATCAGCCCCAGCATTTT. Protein product: CASSRTGQTDQPQHF.